Listed here are 26 T cell receptor beta chains from one sample, sequenced in a study of OX40 agonist ivuxolimab in advanced cancers. Clones were sequenced by immunoSEQ multiplex PCR, and TCRdb holds only the in-frame ones, with some missing. The table records around 62,000 clones, about 88% of them present only once. The material sequenced was CD4+ or CD8+ T cells sorted from blood, taken in a trial of the OX40 agonist ivuxolimab. The receptors were sampled from an adult with an advanced solid tumor such as melanoma, head and neck, liver or kidney cancer.

This chain joins TRBV6-5 and TRBJ1-2; maybe TRBD1 (6 bases). The germline V and J ends were trimmed by 0 bases and 5 bases, with 10 bases remaining between them. Germline loops: CDR1 MNHEY, CDR2 SVGAGI. This CDR3 spans 14 amino acids. CDR3 nucleotides: TGTGCCAGCAGTTACTCGACCCAGGGGTATGGCTACACCTTC. Its protein product is CASSYSTQGYGYTF.

The CDR3 DNA reads TGTGCCAGCAGCCCGGATAACTATGGCTACACCTTC. Its protein is CASSPDNYGYTF. The chain combines TRBV5-4 with TRBJ1-2; D remains unclear. The CDR3 is 12 residues long. Germline V CDR1 and CDR2: SGHNT, YYREEE (reference sequence). Between the trimmed V and J ends, which lost 4 bases and 1 base, there was a span of 5 bases.

This clone was seen only once. The gene calls are TRBV9 and TRBJ1-3; possibly TRBD1 for D (5 bases). This CDR3 has 12 amino acids. Between the trimmed V and J ends, which lost 5 bases and 2 bases, there was a span of 5 bases. The germline V gene encodes CDR1 SGDLS and CDR2 YYNGEE. CDR3 region: CASRGAGNTIYF. The CDR3 nucleotides are TGTGCCAGCAGGGGGGCTGGAAACACCATATATTTT.

The chain recombines TRBV9 with TRBJ1-2; D not certain. The CDR3 is 15 amino acids. V lost 0 bases to trimming and J lost 5 bases, with 14 bases between them. CDR1 and CDR2 from the germline V gene are SGDLS and YYNGEE. The CDR3 here is CASSVASGNWYGYTF. The CDR3 DNA is TGTGCCAGCAGCGTAGCTTCCGGGAATTGGTATGGCTACACCTTC.

This chain connects TRBV18 to TRBJ2-5; D perhaps matches TRBD1 (5 bases). CDR3 length: 13 residues. CDR1 is KGHSH and CDR2 is LQKENI in the germline V gene. Trimming cost V 3 bases and J 4 bases, with 9 bases left between them. This CDR3 is CASSPMGPETQYF. The CDR3 nucleotides read TGTGCCAGCTCACCGATGGGGCCAGAGACCCAGTACTTC.

The gene calls are TRBV28 and TRBJ2-2, with TRBD2 identical over 7 bases. The CDR3 is 16 residues long. Germline assignment: CDR1 MDHEN and CDR2 SYDVKM. The J segment lost 3 bases and the V segment lost 4 bases, leaving 8 bases of the junction unmatched. The chain's CDR3 is CASSSQLAVYTGELFF. The CDR3 DNA reads TGTGCCAGCAGTTCCCAGCTAGCGGTGTACACCGGGGAGCTGTTTTTT.

Many counts were recorded for this clone. This rearrangement joins TRBV10-2 to TRBJ1-2; 10 bases agree with TRBD1. This CDR3 contains 15 residues. Germline CDR1 WSHSY, CDR2 SAAADI. The junction had 5 bases not matched to a gene; V was cut back by 7 bases and J by 0 bases. CDR3 in DNA: TGCGCCAGCAACCCTGGACAGGGGGCTAACTATGGCTACACCTTC. Translating it yields CASNPGQGANYGYTF.

This chain uses TRBV10-2 with TRBJ1-4; 8 bases agree with TRBD1. The CDR3 has 12 amino acids. Germline CDR1 and CDR2: WSHSY and SAAADI. Germline trimming cut 8 bases from V and 8 bases from J; bases unmatched to any gene: 4. The CDR3 here is CASARTGEKLFF. In nucleotides, the CDR3 is TGCGCCAGCGCCAGGACAGGGGAAAAACTGTTTTTT.

The rearrangement joins TRBV10-3 to TRBJ1-4; 9 bases are shared with TRBD1. Germline assignment: CDR1 ENHRY and CDR2 SYGVKD. The CDR3 has 14 residues. Trimming cost V 5 bases and J 5 bases; bases outside gene matches: 3. The CDR3 bases are TGTGCCATCAGTCCCGGACAGGGGAATGAAAAACTGTTTTTT. Translating gives CAISPGQGNEKLFF.

The chain carries TRBV19 and TRBJ1-4; D call uncertain. Germline-derived CDR1 and CDR2 are LNHDA and SQIVND (reference sequence). The ends were cut back, 2 bases at V and 6 bases at J, with 13 bases in the middle. This CDR3 is 15 amino acids long. Written as DNA, the CDR3 is TGTGCCAGTAGTATAATTACAGCGGGAGATGAAAAACTGTTTTTT. It is translated as CASSIITAGDEKLFF.

The V and J genes are TRBV28 and TRBJ2-4; 9 nucleotides match TRBD1. The germline V gene has CDR1 MDHEN and CDR2 SYDVKM. This CDR3 is 17 amino acids long. The junction had 11 bases not matched to a gene; V was cut back by 6 bases and J by 2 bases. CDR3 amino acids: CASRPYTGGASKNIQYF. Here the CDR3 DNA reads TGTGCCAGCAGGCCCTATACAGGGGGCGCATCCAAAAACATTCAGTACTTC.

The chain links TRBV11-3 to TRBJ2-7; 8 nucleotides align to TRBD2. Trimming cost V 7 bases and J 2 bases; bases outside gene matches: 10. The V gene's germline CDR1 is SGHNT and CDR2 YENEEA. This CDR3 contains 15 residues. CDR3 sequence (DNA): TGTGCCAGCACCCCGGGGGGGGCAGGGACCTACGAGCAGTACTTC. Translating it yields CASTPGGAGTYEQYF.

This rearrangement joins TRBV7-6 to TRBJ2-1; D may be TRBD1 (6 bases). V was shortened by 3 bases and J by 5 bases, with 11 bases between the two germline ends. Germline-derived CDR1 and CDR2 are SGHVS and FNYEAQ. This CDR3 spans 14 amino acids. CDR3 sequence reads: CASSFDRNHNEQFF. DNA of the CDR3: TGTGCCAGCAGCTTTGACAGGAACCACAATGAGCAGTTCTTC.

This sequence joins TRBV29-1 and TRBJ2-7; a possible D gene is TRBD2 (7 bases). Per germline, CDR1 SQVTM and CDR2 ANQGSEA. V lost 4 bases to trimming and J lost 7 bases, with 14 bases between them. The CDR3 loop spans 12 amino acids. CDR3 nucleotide sequence: TGCAGCGTTGTAGGGGGGGCGCGGGAGCAGTACTTC. Amino acids: CSVVGGAREQYF.

The CDR3 nucleotides read TGTGCCAGTAGACGACTAGCGGGAGGAACCTACAATGAGCAGTTCTTC. Translation gives CASRRLAGGTYNEQFF. The chain combines TRBV19 with TRBJ2-1; 13 bases are shared with TRBD2. The CDR3 is 16 amino acids. Germline V gives CDR1 LNHDA, CDR2 SQIVND (reference sequence). Trimming at V came to 6 bases and at J to 2 bases, leaving 4 bases not matched to a gene.

This chain joins TRBV11-2 and TRBJ2-5; D is possibly TRBD1 (5 bases). Judging by the DNA end, TRBJ2-7 fits better; the J call may be wrong. The CDR3 is 12 amino acids. Germline V gene data show CDR1 as SGHAT and CDR2 as FQNNGV. This chain's CDR3 is CASSLSGYEQYF. CDR3 nucleotides: TGTGCCAGCAGCTTATCAGGGTACGAGCAGTACTTC.

This chain links TRBV5-4 with TRBJ2-1, with no clear D. The CDR3 loop spans 11 amino acids. V was pared by 1 base and J by 7 bases, with 3 bases between. Germline values: CDR1 SGHNT, CDR2 YYREEE (reference sequence). The CDR3 coding sequence is TGTGCCAGCAGCTTGTCAAATGAGCAGTTCTTC. Protein sequence: CASSLSNEQFF.

This chain uses TRBV2 with TRBJ2-1, with 9 positions matching TRBD2. This CDR3 is built from 15 residues. Germline loops: CDR1 SNHLY, CDR2 FYNNEI. V was clipped by 8 bases and J by 0 bases; unmatched bases: 5. In DNA form, the CDR3 reads TGTGCCAGCGCTATAGCGGGAGCCTCCTACAATGAGCAGTTCTTC. Translating gives CASAIAGASYNEQFF.

V is TRBV14 and J is TRBJ1-5; D not resolved. The germline gives CDR1 SGHDN, CDR2 FVKESK. The CDR3 spans 14 residues. V dropped 9 bases and J dropped 0 bases, with 12 bases sitting between them. The CDR3 region is CASTTWVSNQPQHF. CDR3 DNA sequence: TGTGCCAGTACCACGTGGGTTAGCAATCAGCCCCAGCATTTT.

CDR3 in DNA: TGCGCCAGCGGCCCTCAATCCGCCCTCCAAGAGACCCAGTACTTC. Translated: CASGPQSALQETQYF. The V gene is TRBV5-1, the J gene TRBJ2-5; no reliable D call. V lost 7 bases, J lost 1 base, and 17 bases lay in between. Germline CDR1 and CDR2: SGHRS and YFSETQ. The CDR3 sequence is 15 residues long. Full variable domain (remainder filled in from reference TRBV5-1 and TRBJ2-5): KAGVTQTPRYLIKTRGQQVTLSCSPISGHRSVSWYQQTPGQGLQFLFEYFSETQRNKGNFPGRFSGRQFSNSRSEMNVSTLELGDSALYLCASGPQSALQETQYFGPGTRLLVL.

V and J are TRBV5-1 and TRBJ2-3; the match to TRBD2 covers 14 bases. The CDR3 spans 16 residues. The germline CDR1 and CDR2 sequences are SGHRS and YFSETQ. Trimming took 4 bases from V and 5 from J; bases not matched to a gene: 6. The DNA of the CDR3 is TGCGCCAGCAGCGAAGGGACTAGCGGGAGCGGAGATACGCAGTATTTT. This encodes CASSEGTSGSGDTQYF.

V and J are TRBV7-2 and TRBJ2-7; TRBD1 or TRBD2 may be the D gene (6 bases each). CDR1 and CDR2 from the germline V gene are SGHTA and FQGNSA. The V and J ends lost 4 bases and 1 base respectively, with 20 bases between them. The CDR3 is made up of 17 amino acids. The DNA of the CDR3 is TGTGCCAGCAGCTCCCAGGGGTCGGCGGGACCTTCCTACGAGCAGTACTTC. It is translated as CASSSQGSAGPSYEQYF. The whole variable domain, filled in from reference TRBV7-2 and TRBJ2-7, reads GAGVSQSPSNKVTEKGKDVELRCDPISGHTALYWYRQSLGQGLEFLIYFQGNSAPDKSGLPSDRFSAERTGGSVSTLTIQRTQQEDSAVYLCASSSQGSAGPSYEQYFGPGTRLTVT.

The chain links TRBV5-5 to TRBJ2-7; D is possibly TRBD2 (5 bases). There are 14 residues in the CDR3. CDR1 and CDR2 from the germline V gene are SGHKS and YYEKEE (reference sequence). V was cut by 0 bases and J by 1 base, with 8 bases left in between. The CDR3 loop reads CASSLDWRSYEQYF. CDR3 bases: TGTGCCAGCAGCTTGGACTGGAGGTCCTACGAGCAGTACTTC. The variable domain in full, completed from reference TRBV5-5 and TRBJ2-7, reads DAGVTQSPTHLIKTRGQQVTLRCSPISGHKSVSWYQQVLGQGPQFIFQYYEKEERGRGNFPDRFSARQFPNYSSELNVNALLLGDSALYLCASSLDWRSYEQYFGPGTRLTVT.

This chain links TRBV6-6 with TRBJ1-3; D is undetermined. The CDR3 is made up of 14 amino acids. V lost 6 bases, J lost 8 bases, and 17 bases lay in between. Germline CDR1 is MNHNY and CDR2 is SVGAGI (reference sequence). CDR3: CASSHGATYDTIYF. As DNA, the CDR3 is TGTGCCAGCAGCCACGGAGCCACTTATGACACCATATATTTT.

The chain is built from TRBV18 and TRBJ2-1; 7 positions match TRBD2. The trim removed 1 base at V and 0 bases at J, leaving 6 bases unmatched. CDR1 KGHSH and CDR2 LQKENI come from the germline V gene. This CDR3 has 17 amino acids. CDR3 protein: CASSPRASGSSYNEQFF. DNA for the CDR3: TGTGCCAGCTCACCACGGGCTAGCGGTAGCTCCTACAATGAGCAGTTCTTC.

This clone has a single count. The chain couples TRBV5-8 to TRBJ2-5; D gene uncertain. Germline V gene sequence: CDR1 SGHTS, CDR2 YDEGEE. With 6 bases removed from V and 2 bases from J, the gap between germline ends came to 14 bases. The CDR3 is made up of 14 amino acids. In nucleotides, the CDR3 is TGTGCCAGCACCCGCGGCCAGAAACAAGAGACCCAGTACTTC. This codes for CASTRGQKQETQYF.